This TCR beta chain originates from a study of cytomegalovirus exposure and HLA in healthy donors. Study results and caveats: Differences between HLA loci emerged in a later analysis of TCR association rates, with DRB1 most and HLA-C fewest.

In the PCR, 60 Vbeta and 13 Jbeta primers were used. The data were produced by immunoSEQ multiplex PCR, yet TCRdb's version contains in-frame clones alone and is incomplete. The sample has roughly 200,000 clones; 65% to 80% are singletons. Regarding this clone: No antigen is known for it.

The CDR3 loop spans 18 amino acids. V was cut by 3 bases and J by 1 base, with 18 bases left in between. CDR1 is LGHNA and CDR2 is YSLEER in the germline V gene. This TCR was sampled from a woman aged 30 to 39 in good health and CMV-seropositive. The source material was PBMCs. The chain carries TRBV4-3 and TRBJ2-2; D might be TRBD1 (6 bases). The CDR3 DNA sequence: TGCGCCAGCAGCCAGGCCCCCCCGGGACATCTGAACACCGGGGAGCTGTTTTTT. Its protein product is CASSQAPPGHLNTGELFF.